The 30 T cell receptor beta chains presented below share a single source sample, sequenced in a study of blood T cell repertoires in COVID-19. Method: immunoSEQ multiplex PCR; TCRdb's copy keeps in-frame clones and lacks some. The data hold 64,000 or so clones, with around 80% observed a single time. The sequencing input was peripheral blood. The origin of the receptors is a man older than 75 with acute or convalescent COVID-19.

The rearrangement uses TRBV4-1 and TRBJ1-3; D uncertain. In germline, CDR1 is MGHRA, CDR2 YSYEKL. This CDR3 is built from 16 residues. V lost 3 bases, J lost 1 base, and 13 bases lay in between. The CDR3 region is CASSHSRLISGNTIYF. The CDR3 DNA sequence: TGCGCCAGCAGCCATTCCCGTTTAATATCTGGAAACACCATATATTTT.

The chain employs TRBV11-2 and TRBJ1-4, with 9 bases matching TRBD1. The ends lost 5 bases at V and 7 bases at J; junction bases unmatched: 5. CDR1 SGHAT and CDR2 FQNNGV come from the germline V gene. The CDR3 is made up of 14 amino acids. CDR3 loop: CASSLGTGREKLFF. Written as DNA, the CDR3 is TGTGCCAGCAGCCTCGGGACAGGGCGTGAAAAACTGTTTTTT.

Worth noting for this clone: At one end the junction does not follow the germline gene, possibly because of a read error. The same CDR3 also results from other DNA sequences found in this sample. V usage is TRBV6-5 and J usage is TRBJ1-2, with 10 bases that match TRBD1. Per the germline V gene, CDR1 is MNHEY and CDR2 is SVGAGI. CDR3 length: 13 residues. As DNA, the CDR3 is TGTGCTAGCAGTTCCGGGACAGGGGCCGCATACACCTTC. The encoded protein is CASSSGTGAAYTF.

CDR3 DNA: TGTGCCAGCACCGACAGCCTCTATTCACCCCTCCACTTT. As protein: CASTDSLYSPLHF. V and J are TRBV6-5 and TRBJ1-6, with D perhaps matching TRBD1 (5 bases). Between the trimmed V and J ends, which lost 7 bases and 8 bases, there was a span of 12 bases. Germline assignment: CDR1 MNHEY and CDR2 SVGAGI. This CDR3 is 13 amino acids long.

The V call is TRBV5-1, the J call TRBJ1-1, with 8 bases identical to TRBD1. The CDR3 is 14 amino acids. V shed 5 bases and J 5 bases; nucleotides not matched to a gene: 8. The germline CDR1 and CDR2 sequences are SGHRS and YFSETQ. The CDR3 reads CASRPRTGRTEAFF. DNA for the CDR3: TGCGCCAGCAGACCGAGGACAGGGCGGACTGAAGCTTTCTTT.

V usage is TRBV19 and J usage is TRBJ2-2; 8 bases map to TRBD1. Germline assignment: CDR1 LNHDA and CDR2 SQIVND (reference sequence). CDR3 length: 16 residues. After removal of 4 bases from V and 1 base from J, the junction contained 5 bases not matched to a gene. The CDR3 nucleotides read TGTGCCAGTAGTAGCGACAGGGGATGGAACACCGGGGAGCTGTTTTTT. It is translated as CASSSDRGWNTGELFF.

CDR3 in amino acids: CASSFGDEQYF. In DNA, the CDR3 is TGCGCCAGCAGCTTTGGAGACGAGCAGTACTTC. The genes are TRBV5-1 and TRBJ2-7; D ambiguous. Deletions cut 2 bases from V and 5 bases from J, with 5 bases between. CDR3 length: 11 amino acids. The germline V gene has CDR1 SGHRS and CDR2 YFSETQ.

V is TRBV5-1 and J is TRBJ2-1, with 11 bases identical to TRBD2. The CDR3 contains 14 residues. V trimming: 4 bases; J trimming: 4 bases; junction bases outside the gene matches: 1. Germline V CDR1 and CDR2: SGHRS, YFSETQ. CDR3 loop: CASSGLAGYNEQFF. Here the CDR3 DNA reads TGCGCCAGCAGCGGACTAGCGGGTTACAATGAGCAGTTCTTC.

The chain links TRBV21-1 to TRBJ2-1; the DNA was not compared with TRBD2, the D call given in the table. TRBV21-1 is shown as a pseudogene. CDR3 length: 19 amino acids. The CDR3 DNA reads TGTGCCAGCAGCTTCCCAGAAGGGACTAGCGGGAGTTCCTACAATGAGCAGTTCTTC. This translates into CASSFPEGTSGSSYNEQFF.

This chain links TRBV10-1 with TRBJ1-5, with no clear D. The CDR3 has 13 amino acids. V was trimmed by 8 bases and J by 2 bases, leaving 10 bases between them. Germline V gives CDR1 WNHNN, CDR2 SYGVQD (reference sequence). DNA of the CDR3: TGCGCCAGCTCTGAGGTGGGCAATCAGCCCCAGCATTTT. Translated: CASSEVGNQPQHF.

This chain connects TRBV3-1 (or the pseudogene TRBV3-2) to TRBJ1-3, with D unclear. The CDR3 contains 14 residues. Germline CDR1 reads LGHDT; CDR2 reads YNNKEL (reference sequence). Trimming removed 7 bases at V and 1 base at J, with 11 bases between. The CDR3 DNA follows: TGTGCCAGCACCCCAGGCTCGTCTGGAAACACCATATATTTT. It yields the protein CASTPGSSGNTIYF.

The chain couples TRBV12-3 or TRBV12-4 to TRBJ2-5; TRBD1 is a possible D gene (6 bases). The CDR3 consists of 13 residues. V was cut by 3 bases and J by 5 bases, with 10 bases left in between. The CDR3 sequence is CASSFQGTETQYF. CDR3 DNA: TGTGCCAGCAGTTTTCAGGGGACGGAGACCCAGTACTTC.

In this sample, this clone turned up many times. This chain joins TRBV7-6 and TRBJ2-7; D remains ambiguous. This CDR3 comprises 12 residues. Germline V gene sequence: CDR1 SGHVS, CDR2 FNYEAQ. Trimming removed 1 base at V and 5 bases at J, with 6 bases between. The CDR3, as DNA: TGTGCCAGCAGCTTAGAAACAGACGAGCAGTACTTC. Translation gives CASSLETDEQYF.

The J gene is TRBJ2-6, the V gene TRBV3-1 (or the pseudogene TRBV3-2), with D unclear. V shed 4 bases and J shed 0 bases, with 10 bases lying between them. The CDR3 runs 16 residues. Germline V lookup: CDR1 LGHDT, CDR2 YNNKEL (reference sequence). Here the CDR3 DNA reads TGTGCCAGCAGCCTAGACTTCTCCTCTGGGGCCAACGTCCTGACTTTC. It is translated as CASSLDFSSGANVLTF.

The V and J genes are TRBV5-1 and TRBJ1-1; 9 nucleotides line up with TRBD1. The CDR3 spans 16 residues. Unmatched junction bases numbered 4, after V lost 0 bases and J lost 1 base. Germline assignment: CDR1 SGHRS and CDR2 YFSETQ. CDR3 sequence: CASSLGGTGTNTEAFF. CDR3 in DNA: TGCGCCAGCAGCTTGGGAGGGACAGGGACGAACACTGAAGCTTTCTTT.

The V and J genes are TRBV5-1 and TRBJ1-2; 7 positions agree with TRBD1. The CDR3 runs 13 residues. CDR1 and CDR2 from the germline V gene are SGHRS and YFSETQ. V lost 4 bases, J lost 9 bases, and 9 bases stayed unmatched. CDR3 amino acids: CASSPQGFSSYTF. As DNA, the CDR3 is TGCGCCAGCAGCCCACAGGGGTTTTCGAGCTACACCTTC.

V and J are TRBV5-4 and TRBJ2-5, with 7 bases fitting TRBD1. The V and J ends lost 0 bases and 6 bases, in that order; junction bases with no gene match: 5. CDR3 length: 14 residues. Per germline, CDR1 SGHNT and CDR2 YYREEE (reference sequence). CDR3 sequence: CASSLATGIKTQYF. The CDR3 DNA is TGTGCCAGCAGCTTGGCGACAGGGATCAAGACCCAGTACTTC.

The chain is built from TRBV24-1 and TRBJ2-1, with 9 bases fitting TRBD2. This CDR3 is 16 amino acids long. Germline V gives CDR1 KGHDR, CDR2 SFDVKD. V was pared by 4 bases and J by 4 bases, with 7 bases of the junction left unmatched. CDR3 amino acids: CATSDTSGPRYNEQFF. CDR3 bases: TGTGCCACCAGTGACACTAGCGGGCCCCGGTACAATGAGCAGTTCTTC.

This clone turned up a few times. The chain employs TRBV7-9 and TRBJ1-1, with D uncertain. Deletions cut 0 bases from V and 2 bases from J, with 7 bases between. The CDR3 extends over 14 amino acids. CDR1 and CDR2 (germline): SEHNR, FQNEAQ (reference sequence). The CDR3 nucleotides read TGTGCCAGCAGCTTAGCAGCAAGAAACACTGAAGCTTTCTTT. It yields the protein CASSLAARNTEAFF.

The chain joins TRBV5-4 to TRBJ1-6, with D uncertain. This CDR3 is built from 17 residues. The V gene's germline CDR1 is SGHNT and CDR2 YYREEE (reference sequence). V lost 3 bases and J 0 bases, leaving 13 bases between the germline ends. This CDR3 is CASSSGGPTSYNSPLHF. CDR3 DNA sequence: TGTGCCAGCAGCTCGGGAGGGCCGACCTCCTATAATTCACCCCTCCACTTT.

The chain links TRBV29-1 to TRBJ1-2; 7 bases fit TRBD1. The V gene end was trimmed by 4 bases and the J gene end by 5 bases; junction bases not matched to a gene: 4. Germline values: CDR1 SQVTM, CDR2 ANQGSEA. The CDR3 has 12 residues. This CDR3 is CSVGQGWYGYTF. In nucleotides, the CDR3 is TGCAGCGTTGGACAGGGCTGGTATGGCTACACCTTC.

The genes are TRBV6-5 and TRBJ1-2; no reliable D call. This CDR3 has 13 amino acids. Germline V gene sequence: CDR1 MNHEY, CDR2 SVGAGI. Trimming removed 4 bases at V and 8 bases at J, with 14 bases between. In DNA form, the CDR3 reads TGTGCCAGCAGTTCCAGAGGGCGGGGAGGCTACACCTTC. This gives the protein CASSSRGRGGYTF.

V gene TRBV7-9 combines with J gene TRBJ2-7; the match to TRBD1 covers 8 bases. V lost 2 bases, J lost 4 bases, and 4 bases stayed unmatched. CDR3 size: 14 residues. Germline V gives CDR1 SEHNR, CDR2 FQNEAQ (reference sequence). The CDR3 protein is CASSLPQGAYEQYF. DNA for the CDR3: TGTGCCAGCAGCTTACCCCAGGGGGCATACGAGCAGTACTTC.

This clone was detected a few times. The chain has TRBV4-1 and TRBJ2-1; 7 positions agree with TRBD1. The CDR3 has 14 residues. CDR1 MGHRA and CDR2 YSYEKL come from the germline V gene. V gave up 6 bases and J gave up 5 bases; unmatched junction bases: 7. The CDR3 region has the DNA TGCGCCAGCAGGGACAGGAGAAGGGACAATGAGCAGTTCTTC. This translates into CASRDRRRDNEQFF.

The chain carries TRBV5-1 and TRBJ2-5; 7 positions agree with TRBD1. The ends lost 3 bases at V and 7 bases at J; junction bases unmatched: 15. The CDR3 length is 16 residues. Germline V CDR1 and CDR2: SGHRS, YFSETQ. The CDR3 region is CASSYRQGGGEGTQYF. CDR3 sequence (DNA): TGCGCCAGCAGCTATAGACAGGGTGGAGGTGAAGGGACCCAGTACTTC.

The chain links TRBV25-1 to TRBJ2-7, with TRBD2 matching 8 bases. Per germline, CDR1 MGHDK and CDR2 SYGVNS. V dropped 6 bases and J dropped 7; count of bases not matched to a gene: 14. The CDR3 is 15 amino acids. CDR3 coding DNA: TGTGCCAGCAGCCCCCTTAGGACTAGCAAGGTAGAGCAGTACTTC. Protein: CASSPLRTSKVEQYF.

On this clone itself: This same CDR3 is encoded by further DNA sequences in the sample. The J gene is TRBJ1-1, the V gene TRBV5-1; 7 nucleotides agree with TRBD1. V trimming: 4 bases; J trimming: 0 bases; junction bases outside the gene matches: 3. The CDR3 is made up of 14 amino acids. The germline gives CDR1 SGHRS, CDR2 YFSETQ. DNA of the CDR3: TGCGCCAGCAGCCGGGGACAGTTGAACACTGAAGCTTTCTTT. This gives the protein CASSRGQLNTEAFF.

This chain links TRBV19 with TRBJ2-2, with a tentative D call TRBD1 (6 bases). Germline V CDR1 and CDR2: LNHDA, SQIVND (reference sequence). This CDR3 is built from 13 residues. Trimming took 5 bases from V and 4 from J, leaving 8 bases between them. Here the CDR3 DNA reads TGTGCCAGTAGTTTCAGGGGCACCGGGGAGCTGTTTTTT. It yields the protein CASSFRGTGELFF.

The CDR3 sequence: CASSPGLLYQETQYF. For the CDR3, the DNA is TGTGCCAGCAGCCCGGGACTCCTGTACCAAGAGACCCAGTACTTC. The chain has TRBV3-1 (or the pseudogene TRBV3-2) and TRBJ2-5; D possibly corresponds to TRBD2 (6 bases). Germline V gene data show CDR1 as LGHDT and CDR2 as YNNKEL (reference sequence). The V gene lost 4 bases and the J gene lost 0 bases, with 12 bases spanning the gap. The CDR3 covers 15 residues.

The J gene is TRBJ1-2, the V gene TRBV4-2, with D perhaps matching TRBD1 (5 bases). V was clipped by 0 bases and J by 7 bases, with 15 bases between them. The CDR3 extends over 15 amino acids. Germline loops: CDR1 LGHNA, CDR2 YNFKEQ. The CDR3 is CASSQDRGGVGGYTF. The CDR3, as DNA: TGTGCCAGCAGCCAAGATCGGGGAGGGGTTGGTGGCTACACCTTC.